These 7 T cell receptor beta chains share one sample of origin, sequenced in a study of tumor-infiltrating lymphocytes in localized non-small cell lung cancer. Measured with immunoSEQ multiplex PCR; TCRdb has only the in-frame clones, and not every one. This sample has some 15,000 clones; approximately 70% occur once, and the top ten carry about 4.3%. Sequenced: lung tumor tissue. The source of these receptors is a human donor with non-small cell lung cancer.

This chain connects TRBV28 to TRBJ1-5; D might be TRBD1 (5 bases). The length of the CDR3 is 16 residues. Between the trimmed V and J ends, which lost 4 bases and 6 bases, there was a span of 19 bases. Germline V lookup: CDR1 MDHEN, CDR2 SYDVKM. CDR3 sequence: CASSSLGGTRGQPQHF. The CDR3 DNA reads as TGTGCCAGCAGTTCCTTGGGGGGTACTCGGGGTCAGCCCCAGCATTTT.

V is TRBV10-3 and J is TRBJ1-2; D is ambiguous. V lost 2 bases to trimming and J lost 0 bases, with 4 bases between them. In germline, CDR1 is ENHRY, CDR2 SYGVKD. The CDR3 is 13 residues long. CDR3 bases: TGTGCCATCAGTGAGCCCCCTAACTATGGCTACACCTTC. Amino acids: CAISEPPNYGYTF.

The chain joins TRBV6-1 to TRBJ1-3; no clear D gene. Per germline, CDR1 MNHNS and CDR2 SASEGT. Trimming cost V 6 bases and J 0 bases, with 6 bases left between them. This CDR3 is 13 amino acids long. CDR3 sequence: CASRKSSGNTIYF. The CDR3 coding sequence is TGTGCCAGCAGGAAGAGCTCTGGAAACACCATATATTTT.

The chain uses TRBV7-3 and TRBJ2-7; the match to TRBD1 covers 12 bases. This CDR3 contains 14 residues. With 5 bases clipped from V and 5 bases from J, the junction kept 4 bases outside the gene matches. Germline V CDR1 and CDR2: SGHTA, FQGTGA. The CDR3 DNA follows: TGTGCCAGCAGCATGGGACAGGGGGCTCACGAGCAGTACTTC. Translating gives CASSMGQGAHEQYF.

The rearrangement joins TRBV6-5 to TRBJ2-1; TRBD1 agrees at 10 bases. The germline V gene encodes CDR1 MNHEY and CDR2 SVGAGI. After removal of 5 bases from V and 8 bases from J, the junction contained 9 bases not matched to a gene. The CDR3 covers 15 residues. CDR3 in amino acids: CASSPPWDRGHEQFF. DNA for the CDR3: TGTGCCAGCAGTCCCCCCTGGGACAGGGGTCATGAGCAGTTCTTC.

V usage is TRBV2 and J usage is TRBJ1-4; the match to TRBD1 covers 9 bases. Trimming removed 3 bases from V and 5 bases from J; junction bases left unmatched: 4. Germline CDR1 and CDR2: SNHLY and FYNNEI. The CDR3 sequence is 15 residues long. The CDR3 DNA reads as TGTGCCAGCAGTGACCCGGACAGGGGAAATGAAAAACTGTTTTTT. Protein: CASSDPDRGNEKLFF.

The chain has TRBV6-4 and TRBJ2-1; a possible D gene is TRBD2 (6 bases). The length of the CDR3 is 14 residues. With 5 bases removed from V and 6 bases from J, the gap between germline ends came to 14 bases. Germline values: CDR1 MRHNA, CDR2 SNTAGT. The CDR3 region is CASSSGEVPNEQFF. The CDR3 DNA is TGTGCCAGCAGTTCGGGGGAAGTCCCCAATGAGCAGTTCTTC.